One T cell receptor (beta chain) is described in this entry. The ends were cut back, 6 bases at V and 2 bases at J, with 23 bases in the middle. The germline CDR1 and CDR2 sequences are ENHRY and SYGVKD. This CDR3 contains 17 residues. This record belongs to a study of shared clonotypes between healthy human individuals. Generated by immunoSEQ multiplex PCR, the TCRdb table keeps only in-frame clones and is missing some. The data contain millions of clones, over 85% of them singletons. Naive CD8 populations comprised CD45RO-negative cells positively selected for CCR7, excluding terminally differentiated effector memory CD45RA+ cells.

This chain links TRBV10-3 with TRBJ2-7; possible D gene TRBD2, 7 bases. The TCR was taken from a man in his late teens or twenties in good health. The sequenced sample was naive CD8+ T cells sorted from blood. The CDR3 loop reads CAIRRERGGLTTYEQYF. For the CDR3, the DNA is TGTGCCATCAGGCGGGAGAGGGGGGGCCTCACCACCTACGAGCAGTACTTC.